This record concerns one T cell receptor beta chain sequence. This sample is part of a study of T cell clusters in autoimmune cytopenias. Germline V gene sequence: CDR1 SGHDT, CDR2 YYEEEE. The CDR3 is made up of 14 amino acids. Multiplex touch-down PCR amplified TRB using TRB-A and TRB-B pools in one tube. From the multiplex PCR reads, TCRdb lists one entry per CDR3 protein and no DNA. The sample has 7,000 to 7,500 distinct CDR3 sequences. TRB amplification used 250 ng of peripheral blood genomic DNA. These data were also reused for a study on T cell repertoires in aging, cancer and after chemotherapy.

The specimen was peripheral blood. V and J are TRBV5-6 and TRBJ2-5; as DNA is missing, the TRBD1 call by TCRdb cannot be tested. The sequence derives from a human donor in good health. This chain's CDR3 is CASSSSGTEETQYF. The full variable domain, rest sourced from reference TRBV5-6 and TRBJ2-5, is DAGVTQSPTHLIKTRGQQVTLRCSPKSGHDTVSWYQQALGQGPQFIFQYYEEEERQRGNFPDRFSGHQFPNYSSELNVNALLLGDSALYLCASSSSGTEETQYFGPGTRLLVL.